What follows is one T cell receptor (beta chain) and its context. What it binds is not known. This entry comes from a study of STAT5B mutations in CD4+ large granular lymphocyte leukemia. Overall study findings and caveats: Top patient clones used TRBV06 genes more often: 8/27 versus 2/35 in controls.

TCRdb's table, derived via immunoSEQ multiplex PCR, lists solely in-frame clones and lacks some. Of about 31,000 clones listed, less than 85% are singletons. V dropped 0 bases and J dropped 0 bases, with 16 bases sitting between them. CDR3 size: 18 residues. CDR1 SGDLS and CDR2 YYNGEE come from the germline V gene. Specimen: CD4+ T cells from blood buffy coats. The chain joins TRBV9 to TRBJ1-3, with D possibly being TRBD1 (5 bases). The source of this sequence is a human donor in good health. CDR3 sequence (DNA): TGTGCCAGCAGCGTAGGGTGGGGGACGGGACTCTCTGGAAACACCATATATTTT. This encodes CASSVGWGTGLSGNTIYF.